A single sample is the source of the 25 T cell receptor beta chains below, sequenced in a study of a mutant IDH1 vaccine in newly diagnosed glioma. The protocol was immunoSEQ multiplex PCR, while the TCRdb copy is restricted to in-frame clones and leaves out a portion. This table holds about 51,000 clones, 65% to 80% found once. The time point is: baseline, week 1 (first vaccination visit). Noted treatment: pre-vaccination baseline after standard-of-care therapy. The sample consisted of PBMCs, taken from a glioma patient treated with radiotherapy, temozolomide or both. The receptors shown here come from a woman between 40 and 55 years old with glioma.

The rearrangement joins TRBV19 to TRBJ1-1, with TRBD1 matching over 8 bases. Per the germline V gene, CDR1 is LNHDA and CDR2 is SQIVND (reference sequence). This CDR3 region has 16 residues. V gave up 8 bases and J gave up 1 base; unmatched junction bases: 12. The CDR3 here is CASGTGTGMGNTEAFF. The CDR3, as DNA: TGTGCCAGTGGGACCGGGACAGGCATGGGGAACACTGAAGCTTTCTTT.

The V call is TRBV5-1, the J call TRBJ2-3; D is possibly TRBD2 (6 bases). This CDR3 is 15 amino acids long. Between the trimmed V and J ends, which lost 7 bases and 0 bases, there was a span of 15 bases. In germline, CDR1 is SGHRS, CDR2 YFSETQ. The CDR3 nucleotides read TGCGCCAGCCGACCCATCGCGGGGAGCACAGATACGCAGTATTTT. Translation gives CASRPIAGSTDTQYF.

This clone was counted only a few times. DNA for the CDR3: TGTGCCAGCAGCCCTACCGGGGGCAGCGGGTCCTACGAGCAGTACTTC. It codes for CASSPTGGSGSYEQYF. This chain joins TRBV5-5 and TRBJ2-7; either TRBD1 or TRBD2 may fit D (6 bases each). Trimming left V 4 bases short and J 1 base short, with 18 bases between. The germline CDR1 and CDR2 sequences are SGHKS and YYEKEE (reference sequence). The CDR3 runs 16 residues.

The V gene is TRBV6-1, the J gene TRBJ1-1; D remains unclear. The V gene lost 7 bases and the J gene lost 0 bases, with 12 bases spanning the gap. The CDR3 consists of 14 residues. The germline V gene encodes CDR1 MNHNS and CDR2 SASEGT. CDR3 region: CASKVGPMNTEAFF. For the CDR3, the DNA is TGTGCCAGCAAAGTAGGCCCCATGAACACTGAAGCTTTCTTT.

This clone was seen more than once but under ten times. J is TRBJ2-2 and V is TRBV5-1; a possible D gene is TRBD1 (6 bases). The V end lost 5 bases, the J end lost 4 bases, and 18 bases lay between the germline ends. Germline CDR1 SGHRS, CDR2 YFSETQ. CDR3 size: 16 residues. The CDR3 loop reads CASSPGHSLGTGELFF. Here the CDR3 DNA reads TGCGCCAGCAGTCCGGGACACTCATTGGGCACCGGGGAGCTGTTTTTT.

The V gene is TRBV9, the J gene TRBJ1-1; maybe TRBD1 (5 bases). This CDR3 has 14 residues. Germline V gene sequence: CDR1 SGDLS, CDR2 YYNGEE. The V end lost 4 bases, the J end lost 4 bases, and 14 bases lay between the germline ends. The CDR3 here is CASSKGRVGTEAFF. As DNA, the CDR3 is TGTGCCAGCAGCAAGGGACGGGTGGGCACTGAAGCTTTCTTT. Using reference TRBV9 and TRBJ1-1 for the parts outside the CDR3, the full variable domain is DSGVTQTPKHLITATGQRVTLRCSPRSGDLSVYWYQQSLDQGLQFLIQYYNGEERAKGNILERFSAQQFPDLHSELNLSSLELGDSALYFCASSKGRVGTEAFFGQGTRLTVV.

The chain links TRBV10-3 to TRBJ1-2, with 7 nucleotides matching TRBD1. Trimming cost V 8 bases and J 4 bases; bases outside gene matches: 7. Germline V gene lookup returns CDR1 ENHRY and CDR2 SYGVKD. The CDR3 sequence is 13 residues long. In DNA, the CDR3 is TGTGCCATCGGGCAGGGGGTCCCCTATGGCTACACCTTC. This gives the protein CAIGQGVPYGYTF.

The CDR3: CASSLSYNQPQHF. The CDR3 DNA follows: TGTGCCAGCAGTTTAAGCTACAATCAGCCCCAGCATTTT. V is TRBV27 and J is TRBJ1-5; D remains ambiguous. Germline CDR1 reads MNHEY; CDR2 reads SMNVEV (reference sequence). The CDR3 has 13 residues. V gave up 2 bases and J gave up 3 bases, with 5 bases separating them.

The chain is built from TRBV7-2 and TRBJ2-5; D gene unclear. Between the trimmed V and J ends, which lost 1 base and 12 bases, there was a span of 15 bases. The length of the CDR3 is 13 residues. Germline V CDR1 and CDR2: SGHTA, FQGNSA. CDR3: CASSLVMAAFKYF. The CDR3 DNA follows: TGTGCCAGCAGCTTAGTAATGGCTGCCTTCAAGTACTTC.

The chain links TRBV4-1 to TRBJ2-3; tentatively, D is TRBD2 (7 bases). This CDR3 has 15 amino acids. V gave up 4 bases and J gave up 5 bases, with 16 bases separating them. Per germline, CDR1 MGHRA and CDR2 YSYEKL. CDR3 sequence reads: CASSPSEGGVDTQYF. CDR3 in DNA: TGCGCCAGCAGCCCCTCGGAGGGGGGGGTAGATACGCAGTATTTT.

V is TRBV10-1 and J is TRBJ2-7, with D unresolved. Deletions cut 6 bases from V and 3 bases from J, with 9 bases between. CDR1 and CDR2 (germline): WNHNN, SYGVQD (reference sequence). The CDR3 length is 12 residues. The CDR3 loop is CASSARGYEQYF. The CDR3 region has the DNA TGCGCCAGCAGCGCTAGAGGCTACGAGCAGTACTTC.

The J gene is TRBJ1-1, the V gene TRBV2; unclear D gene. There are 12 residues in the CDR3. Per the germline V gene, CDR1 is SNHLY and CDR2 is FYNNEI. V was trimmed by 5 bases and J by 5 bases, leaving 9 bases between them. In DNA form, the CDR3 reads TGTGCCAGCAGTCTGTTAGGGACTGAAGCTTTCTTT. Amino acid sequence: CASSLLGTEAFF. Combining the CDR3 with reference TRBV2 and TRBJ1-1 gives the whole variable domain EPEVTQTPSHQVTQMGQEVILRCVPISNHLYFYWYRQILGQKVEFLVSFYNNEISEKSEIFDDQFSVERPDGSNFTLKIRSTKLEDSAMYFCASSLLGTEAFFGQGTRLTVV.

The chain links TRBV7-8 to TRBJ1-2; tentative D call: TRBD1 (5 bases). CDR3 length: 13 residues. The ends were cut back, 3 bases at V and 3 bases at J, with 8 bases in the middle. Germline values: CDR1 SGHVS, CDR2 FQNEAQ. The CDR3 bases are TGTGCCAGCAGCTTCCAGGGATACTATGGCTACACCTTC. As protein: CASSFQGYYGYTF.

This clone was detected a few times. The chain links TRBV29-1 to TRBJ1-1, with D possibly being TRBD1 (5 bases). V was shortened by 4 bases and J by 2 bases, with 11 bases between the two germline ends. CDR1 and CDR2 from the germline V gene are SQVTM and ANQGSEA. The CDR3 runs to 13 residues. CDR3 sequence (DNA): TGCAGCGTTGCCGCGGGGACCAACACTGAAGCTTTCTTT. Protein sequence: CSVAAGTNTEAFF.

This clone occurred once. The chain is built from TRBV6-1 and TRBJ2-7; D gene ambiguous. CDR1 is MNHNS and CDR2 is SASEGT in the germline V gene. V was cut by 6 bases and J by 3 bases, with 9 bases left in between. The CDR3 length is 12 residues. CDR3 coding DNA: TGTGCCAGCAGCCTCCTAGGCTACGAGCAGTACTTC. It yields the protein CASSLLGYEQYF.

The chain recombines TRBV2 with TRBJ1-1; D remains unclear. Germline CDR1 is SNHLY and CDR2 is FYNNEI. The CDR3 is 11 amino acids. The CDR3 is CGRLANTEAFF. CDR3 sequence (DNA): TGTGGGCGGTTAGCAAACACTGAAGCTTTCTTT.

This chain links TRBV21-1 with TRBJ2-5; the table assigns TRBD1, which was not confirmed against the DNA. TRBV21-1 is noted as a pseudogene. The CDR3 runs 19 residues. This chain's CDR3 is CASSKEKGGQGELGKTQYF. The CDR3 DNA reads TGTGCCAGCAGCAAAGAAAAAGGGGGACAGGGGGAGTTAGGGAAGACCCAGTACTTC.

The CDR3 spells CASSDLGQGGLRKQYF. The CDR3 coding sequence is TGCGCCAGCAGTGACCTGGGGCAGGGGGGACTACGGAAGCAGTACTTC. The chain links TRBV10-1 to TRBJ2-7, with D perhaps TRBD1 or TRBD2 (7 bases each). V gave up 3 bases and J gave up 8 bases, with 23 bases separating them. Germline V gene lookup returns CDR1 WNHNN and CDR2 SYGVQD (reference sequence). The CDR3 has 16 amino acids.

CDR3 loop: CASSPSGTGAHGYTF. DNA of the CDR3: TGTGCCAGCAGCCCATCCGGGACAGGGGCTCATGGCTACACCTTC. The V and J genes are TRBV7-9 and TRBJ1-2; the match to TRBD1 covers 10 bases. Germline CDR1 is SEHNR and CDR2 is FQNEAQ (reference sequence). CDR3 length: 15 residues. Trimming cost V 5 bases and J 6 bases; bases outside gene matches: 9.

The rearrangement uses TRBV4-2 and TRBJ1-1; perhaps TRBD1 as D (6 bases). The germline gives CDR1 LGHNA, CDR2 YNFKEQ. The CDR3 runs to 17 residues. V lost 0 bases to trimming and J lost 0 bases, with 14 bases between them. The CDR3: CASSQDTGLGVNTEAFF. The CDR3 nucleotides are TGTGCCAGCAGCCAAGATACAGGGTTAGGAGTGAACACTGAAGCTTTCTTT.

This sequence joins TRBV18 and TRBJ1-6; D unclear. In germline, CDR1 is KGHSH, CDR2 LQKENI. V was shortened by 2 bases and J by 7 bases, with 12 bases between the two germline ends. The CDR3 has 15 residues. The DNA of the CDR3 is TGTGCCAGCTCACCAGGTCCTCCTCCAAATTCACCCCTCCACTTT. It translates to CASSPGPPPNSPLHF.

The chain employs TRBV15 and TRBJ1-6; no definite D call. Germline loops: CDR1 LNHNV, CDR2 YYDKDF (reference sequence). The ends were cut back, 8 bases at V and 0 bases at J, with 11 bases in the middle. This CDR3 is built from 15 residues. Here the CDR3 reads CATHDASSYNSPLHF. The CDR3 nucleotides are TGTGCCACCCATGACGCGAGCTCCTATAATTCACCCCTCCACTTT.

The CDR3 DNA follows: TGTGCCAGCAGCCCCGGCGTGACAGGCCTTAACTCCTATAATTCACCCCTCCACTTT. Encoded protein: CASSPGVTGLNSYNSPLHF. The V and J genes are TRBV5-4 and TRBJ1-6; perhaps TRBD1 as D (6 bases). The ends were cut back, 4 bases at V and 0 bases at J, with 20 bases in the middle. CDR3 size: 19 residues. From germline, CDR1 is SGHNT and CDR2 YYREEE (reference sequence).

The gene calls are TRBV6-5 and TRBJ1-1; the D is unclear. The CDR3 is 15 residues long. V was shortened by 2 bases and J by 3 bases, with 13 bases between the two germline ends. The V gene's germline CDR1 is MNHEY and CDR2 SVGAGI. The DNA for the CDR3 is TGTGCCAGCAGTTACCGGAAACAGAGTGACACTGAAGCTTTCTTT. Protein: CASSYRKQSDTEAFF.

A single count supports this clone. The chain links TRBV10-3 to TRBJ1-3, with D perhaps TRBD1 (5 bases). Germline V lookup: CDR1 ENHRY, CDR2 SYGVKD. This CDR3 region has 18 residues. Trimming stripped 4 bases from V and 0 bases from J, with 19 bases between. In DNA form, the CDR3 reads TGTGCCATCAGTGTGGGCCGGGAGGGGATGAGCTCTGGAAACACCATATATTTT. It codes for CAISVGREGMSSGNTIYF.